The entry that follows covers one T cell receptor (beta chain) sequence. Its antigen is not known. The table came from immunoSEQ multiplex PCR; TCRdb's copy has only in-frame clones and leaves some out. The sample has more than 200,000 clones, 60% to 70% seen once; the top ten hold 11%. The CDR3 loop spans 16 amino acids. Losses at the gene ends were 6 bases for V and 4 bases for J; bases not matched to a gene: 7. The V gene's germline CDR1 is MNHEY and CDR2 SMNVEV (reference sequence). It was into CD45RA+ naive and CD45RA-negative memory subsets that the CD4+ cells were split. These data are taken from a study of shared clonotypes between healthy human individuals. Study findings and constraints: Naive subsets, compared against memory subsets, generally had larger estimated richness values.

The chain recombines TRBV27 with TRBJ2-1; 12 bases agree with TRBD2. The receptor's source is a man aged 25-45 years in good health. The sequenced sample was memory CD4+ T cells sorted from blood. Subset given: CD45RA-negative fraction. The CDR3 DNA sequence: TGTGCCAGCAGATCCGGGGGGACTAGCGGGTACAATGAGCAGTTCTTC. It yields the protein CASRSGGTSGYNEQFF.